A single sample gave rise to the 30 T cell receptor beta chains below, sequenced in a study of cytomegalovirus exposure and HLA in healthy donors. PCR amplification relied on 60 Vbeta primers (plus 13 Jbeta primers). Some clones are missing from TCRdb's copy, which holds only in-frame ones; the method was immunoSEQ multiplex PCR. The data show 75,000 to 90,000 clones, with roughly 61% seen just once and 15% held by the top ten. Material for sequencing was PBMCs. These receptors originate from a woman aged 40 to 50 in good health and CMV-seropositive.

The chain has TRBV4-2 and TRBJ1-5; D is uncertain. The CDR3 contains 16 residues. Germline values: CDR1 LGHNA, CDR2 YNFKEQ. Trimming took 1 base from V and 0 from J, leaving 10 bases between them. The chain's CDR3 is CASSQAQDYSNQPQHF. CDR3 DNA: TGTGCCAGCAGCCAAGCGCAGGACTATAGCAATCAGCCCCAGCATTTT.

This chain links TRBV7-3 with TRBJ2-7; possible D gene TRBD1, 6 bases. The CDR3 has 13 amino acids. Germline V gene sequence: CDR1 SGHTA, CDR2 FQGTGA. V was cut by 0 bases and J by 7 bases, with 10 bases left in between. The CDR3 reads CASSLTTQGEQYF. The CDR3 nucleotides read TGTGCCAGCAGCTTAACGACCCAGGGGGAGCAGTACTTC.

Note on this clone: A junction end diverges from the germline sequence, so it may reflect a read error. The rearrangement joins TRBV7-9 to TRBJ2-7; 7 positions agree with TRBD2. This CDR3 has 14 residues. Germline CDR1 reads SEHNR; CDR2 reads FQNEAQ (reference sequence). The CDR3, as DNA: TGTGCCAGCAGCGCCGGGAGGCTCTCCCACGAGCAGTACTTC. This sequence encodes CASSAGRLSHEQYF. The variable domain in full, completed from reference TRBV7-9 and TRBJ2-7, reads DTGVSQNPRHKITKRGQNVTFRCDPISEHNRLYWYRQTLGQGPEFLTYFQNEAQLEKSRLLSDRFSAERPKGSFSTLEIQRTEQGDSAMYLCASSAGRLSHEQYFGPGTRLTVT.

V usage is TRBV11-3 and J usage is TRBJ2-7, with 10 bases matching TRBD2. The germline V gene has CDR1 SGHNT and CDR2 YENEEA. The CDR3 totals 16 residues. The J segment lost 5 bases and the V segment lost 5 bases, leaving 12 bases of the junction unmatched. The DNA for the CDR3 is TGTGCCAGCAGCCCGAGCCCCAGCGGGAGGGTCCACGAGCAGTACTTC. Its protein is CASSPSPSGRVHEQYF.

This clone was seen only once. The chain joins TRBV28 to TRBJ1-2; no clear D. Germline CDR1 and CDR2: MDHEN and SYDVKM. The CDR3 totals 12 residues. The germline V and J ends were trimmed by 3 bases and 3 bases, with 5 bases remaining between them. The CDR3, as DNA: TGTGCCAGCAGTTTGAGTGACTATGGCTACACCTTC. Translation: CASSLSDYGYTF.

This clone was recorded a few times. The rearrangement uses TRBV7-2 and TRBJ2-1; TRBD2 matches 8 bases. J was trimmed by 3 bases and V by 8 bases; bases with no gene match: 3. The CDR3 length is 13 residues. CDR1 is SGHTA and CDR2 is FQGNSA in the germline V gene. DNA of the CDR3: TGTGCCAGCGGGACTAGGGGCTACAATGAGCAGTTCTTC. Translation gives CASGTRGYNEQFF.

The CDR3 DNA follows: TGCGCCAGCAGTGAGGACACAGGGTCCCCTGAAGCTTTCTTT. As protein: CASSEDTGSPEAFF. The V and J genes are TRBV10-1 and TRBJ1-1; D perhaps matches TRBD1 (6 bases). The germline V gene encodes CDR1 WNHNN and CDR2 SYGVQD (reference sequence). The V end was cut by 2 bases, the J end by 6 bases, with 13 bases between. The CDR3 totals 14 residues.

This clone was seen more than once but under ten times. This chain connects TRBV29-1 to TRBJ2-5, with D unresolved. Germline V gives CDR1 SQVTM, CDR2 ANQGSEA. The CDR3 extends over 12 amino acids. The V gene lost 5 bases and the J gene lost 5 bases, with 12 bases spanning the gap. CDR3 coding DNA: TGCAGCGTTTTGCGGATAGGTGAGACCCAGTACTTC. Encoded protein: CSVLRIGETQYF.

This clone has a handful of counts. The rearrangement uses TRBV2 and TRBJ2-7; TRBD2 agrees at 7 bases. V lost 6 bases to trimming and J lost 6 bases; unmatched junction nucleotides: 11. CDR3 length equals 14 residues. Germline V gene lookup returns CDR1 SNHLY and CDR2 FYNNEI. The CDR3, as DNA: TGTGCCAGCAGCACCGGGACCTCGGGGGGCGAGCAGTACTTC. Residues: CASSTGTSGGEQYF.

The chain links TRBV14 to TRBJ2-2; 9 bases fit TRBD1. Unmatched junction bases numbered 11, after V lost 0 bases and J lost 3 bases. CDR1 and CDR2 (germline): SGHDN, FVKESK. CDR3 length: 19 residues. The CDR3 reads CASSQDSGSYRGHTGELFF. CDR3 nucleotides: TGTGCCAGCAGCCAAGATTCGGGCTCCTACAGGGGGCACACCGGGGAGCTGTTTTTT.

The gene calls are TRBV6-5 and TRBJ1-1; 9 bases align to TRBD1. This CDR3 is built from 15 residues. J was trimmed by 9 bases and V by 1 base; bases with no gene match: 9. CDR1 is MNHEY, CDR2 SVGAGI, per germline. The CDR3 nucleotides read TGTGCCAGCAGTTACTTTCTCGGGGGGACAGGGAAAGCTTTCTTT. This sequence encodes CASSYFLGGTGKAFF.

This chain joins TRBV5-1 and TRBJ2-1, with TRBD2 matching over 10 bases. The CDR3 runs 15 residues. Trimming at V came to 4 bases and at J to 8 bases, leaving 9 bases not matched to a gene. CDR1 is SGHRS and CDR2 is YFSETQ in the germline V gene. The CDR3 reads CASSPELAGGHEQFF. Here the CDR3 DNA reads TGCGCCAGCAGCCCGGAGTTAGCGGGAGGCCATGAGCAGTTCTTC.

This rearrangement joins TRBV18 to TRBJ2-2, with a weak D call TRBD2 (6 bases). The CDR3 loop spans 12 amino acids. Germline values: CDR1 KGHSH, CDR2 LQKENI. The V and J ends lost 11 bases and 5 bases respectively, with 12 bases between them. The CDR3 DNA is TGTGCCTGCGACCGGGAGACCGGGGAGCTGTTTTTT. It is translated as CACDRETGELFF.

The chain links TRBV7-3 to TRBJ2-6; TRBD1 matches at 11 bases. Germline trimming cut 4 bases from V and 5 bases from J; bases unmatched to any gene: 10. This CDR3 has 18 amino acids. Germline V CDR1 and CDR2: SGHTA, FQGTGA. CDR3 DNA sequence: TGTGCCAGCAGCTCCCTCGGGACAGGGGGGTCTCGGGCCAACGTCCTGACTTTC. Its translation is CASSSLGTGGSRANVLTF.

This clone was seen only a few times. J is TRBJ1-1 and V is TRBV5-1; D possibly corresponds to TRBD1 (5 bases). V was clipped by 3 bases and J by 1 base, with 7 bases between them. Germline loops: CDR1 SGHRS, CDR2 YFSETQ. This CDR3 is 13 amino acids long. This CDR3 is CASSYGGNTEAFF. The CDR3 bases are TGCGCCAGCAGCTACGGGGGGAACACTGAAGCTTTCTTT.

The V and J genes are TRBV7-9 and TRBJ2-3, with a weak D call TRBD1 (5 bases). From germline, CDR1 is SEHNR and CDR2 FQNEAQ (reference sequence). V lost 2 bases to trimming and J lost 9 bases, with 9 bases between them. The CDR3 length is 12 residues. CDR3 protein: CASSLQGTTQYF. DNA for the CDR3: TGTGCCAGCAGCTTACAGGGCACCACGCAGTATTTT.

This clone was seen only a few times. The V and J genes are TRBV5-1 and TRBJ2-4; TRBD2 aligns across 9 bases. V shed 1 base and J 1 base; nucleotides not matched to a gene: 15. CDR1 and CDR2 from the germline V gene are SGHRS and YFSETQ. The CDR3 spans 20 residues. The CDR3 loop reads CASSLYAGGHSGGAKNIQYF. In nucleotides, the CDR3 is TGCGCCAGCAGCTTGTATGCGGGAGGGCACTCCGGCGGCGCCAAAAACATTCAGTACTTC.

CDR3: CASSLTQGSVGGYTF. CDR3 nucleotide sequence: TGTGCCAGCAGTTTAACACAGGGGTCGGTGGGTGGCTACACCTTC. V is TRBV27 and J is TRBJ1-2; 7 bases line up with TRBD1. Unmatched junction bases numbered 10, after V lost 2 bases and J lost 7 bases. From germline, CDR1 is MNHEY and CDR2 SMNVEV (reference sequence). The CDR3 loop spans 15 amino acids.

J is TRBJ2-7 and V is TRBV15, with D perhaps TRBD1 (6 bases). The germline V gene encodes CDR1 LNHNV and CDR2 YYDKDF (reference sequence). There are 15 residues in the CDR3. V was pared by 1 base and J by 3 bases, with 13 bases between. In nucleotides, the CDR3 is TGTGCCACCAGCAGAGGATGGGGGCAGAACTACGAGCAGTACTTC. Translated, it gives CATSRGWGQNYEQYF.

The chain has TRBV7-9 and TRBJ1-1, with D tentatively TRBD1 (5 bases). V gave up 8 bases and J gave up 1 base, with 14 bases separating them. The CDR3 has 14 residues. Germline assignment: CDR1 SEHNR and CDR2 FQNEAQ (reference sequence). This CDR3 reads CASSTTGSNTEAFF. The CDR3 coding sequence is TGTGCCAGCTCAACTACAGGCTCGAACACTGAAGCTTTCTTT. The whole variable domain, filled in from reference TRBV7-9 and TRBJ1-1, reads DTGVSQNPRHKITKRGQNVTFRCDPISEHNRLYWYRQTLGQGPEFLTYFQNEAQLEKSRLLSDRFSAERPKGSFSTLEIQRTEQGDSAMYLCASSTTGSNTEAFFGQGTRLTVV.

This clone has just a few counts. The chain joins TRBV18 to TRBJ2-3; D may be TRBD2 (6 bases). The germline CDR1 and CDR2 sequences are KGHSH and LQKENI. V lost 3 bases and J 1 base, leaving 8 bases between the germline ends. The CDR3 length is 14 residues. DNA for the CDR3: TGTGCCAGCTCACCCCAGCGGGGCACAGATACGCAGTATTTT. This translates into CASSPQRGTDTQYF.

The chain couples TRBV29-1 to TRBJ2-1; D is uncertain. Trimming removed 1 base from V and 6 bases from J, with 10 bases in between. The CDR3 is 13 amino acids. Germline CDR1 is SQVTM and CDR2 is ANQGSEA. The CDR3 coding sequence is TGCAGCGTTGAAGGTAGCAGACCCAATGAGCAGTTCTTC. It specifies CSVEGSRPNEQFF.

This rearrangement joins TRBV10-3 to TRBJ2-1; TRBD2 aligns across 11 bases. V lost 6 bases to trimming and J lost 6 bases; unmatched junction nucleotides: 7. The CDR3 has 15 residues. Germline assignment: CDR1 ENHRY and CDR2 SYGVKD. As DNA, the CDR3 is TGTGCCATCAGGAACCCCGGGACTAGCGGCAATGAGCAGTTCTTC. Amino acids: CAIRNPGTSGNEQFF.

This clone turned up a few times. The V and J genes are TRBV7-2 and TRBJ2-4; TRBD2 aligns across 8 bases. The CDR3 has 15 amino acids. Trimming at V came to 5 bases and at J to 8 bases, leaving 11 bases not matched to a gene. Germline CDR1 is SGHTA and CDR2 is FQGNSA. The CDR3 region has the DNA TGTGCCAGCAGCGAAACTAGCGGCTTGGGGGACATTCAGTACTTC. This gives the protein CASSETSGLGDIQYF.

This chain uses TRBV7-2 with TRBJ2-7; the D gene is possibly TRBD1 (6 bases). Per germline, CDR1 SGHTA and CDR2 FQGNSA. V lost 4 bases and J lost 0, with 13 bases in between. The CDR3 extends over 15 amino acids. CDR3 in amino acids: CASSYDRDTSYEQYF. The CDR3 DNA follows: TGTGCCAGCAGCTACGACCGGGACACCTCCTACGAGCAGTACTTC.

This clone was seen only a few times. The chain combines TRBV11-2 with TRBJ1-4, with 8 bases that match TRBD1. V trimming: 3 bases; J trimming: 7 bases; junction bases outside the gene matches: 4. The CDR3 has 14 residues. Germline loops: CDR1 SGHAT, CDR2 FQNNGV. This CDR3 is CASSFLGQGEKLFF. CDR3 in DNA: TGTGCCAGCAGCTTTCTCGGACAGGGTGAAAAACTGTTTTTT.

J is TRBJ1-1 and V is TRBV5-1; TRBD1 matches at 9 bases. This CDR3 is built from 14 residues. Germline lookup yields CDR1 SGHRS and CDR2 YFSETQ. V lost 7 bases, J lost 5 bases, and 9 bases stayed unmatched. The CDR3 region has the DNA TGCGCCAGCTTACCTACAGGGGGCCAAACTGAAGCTTTCTTT. Translation gives CASLPTGGQTEAFF.

The chain joins TRBV4-2 to TRBJ2-1; no reliable D call. Germline CDR1 LGHNA, CDR2 YNFKEQ. The CDR3 has 14 residues. V was cut by 0 bases and J by 9 bases, with 12 bases left in between. CDR3 residues: CASSQDSNRGEQFF. The CDR3 region has the DNA TGTGCCAGCAGCCAAGATTCCAATCGAGGTGAGCAGTTCTTC.

This chain connects TRBV7-2 to TRBJ2-3, with TRBD2 matching 12 bases. Trimming cost V 5 bases and J 4 bases; bases outside gene matches: 7. Germline CDR1 reads SGHTA; CDR2 reads FQGNSA. The CDR3 runs to 16 residues. This CDR3 reads CASSTRTSGTADTQYF. CDR3 in DNA: TGTGCCAGCAGCACCCGGACTAGCGGGACTGCAGATACGCAGTATTTT.

The chain joins TRBV2 to TRBJ1-1, with a tentative D call TRBD1 (6 bases). Looked up from germline, CDR1 is SNHLY and CDR2 is FYNNEI. The germline V and J ends were trimmed by 9 bases and 1 base, with 15 bases remaining between them. This CDR3 contains 14 residues. The CDR3 region is CASDPAGANTEAFF. The CDR3, as DNA: TGTGCCAGTGACCCGGCAGGGGCGAACACTGAAGCTTTCTTT.